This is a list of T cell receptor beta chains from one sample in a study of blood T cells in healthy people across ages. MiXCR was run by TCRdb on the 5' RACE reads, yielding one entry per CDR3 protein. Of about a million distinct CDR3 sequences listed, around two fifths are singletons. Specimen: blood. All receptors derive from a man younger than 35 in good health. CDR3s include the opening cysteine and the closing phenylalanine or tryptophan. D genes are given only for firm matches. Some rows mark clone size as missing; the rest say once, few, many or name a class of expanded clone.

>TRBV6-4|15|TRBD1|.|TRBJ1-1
CASSDDRGLGTEAFF
TGTGCCAGCAGTGACGACAGGGGGCTTGGCACTGAAGCTTTCTTT
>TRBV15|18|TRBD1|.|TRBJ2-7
CATSSTFTTGSLYNEQYF
TGTGCCACCAGCAGTACATTTACGACAGGGTCCCTCTACAATGAGCAGTACTTC
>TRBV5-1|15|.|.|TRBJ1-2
CASSLVVGLSHGYTF
TGCGCCAGCAGCTTGGTGGTCGGTCTTTCACATGGCTACACCTTC
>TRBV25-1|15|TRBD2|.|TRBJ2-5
CASSEIGGTQETQYF
TGTGCCAGCAGTGAAATCGGGGGGACCCAAGAGACCCAGTACTTC
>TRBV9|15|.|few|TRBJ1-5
CASSTEGADNQPQHF
TGTGCCAGCAGCACAGAAGGGGCAGATAATCAGCCCCAGCATTTT
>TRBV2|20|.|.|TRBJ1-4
CASSEKSLPLGRTLNEKLFF
TGTGCCAGCAGTGAAAAGTCCCTGCCATTGGGTAGGACTCTTAATGAAAAACTGTTTTTT
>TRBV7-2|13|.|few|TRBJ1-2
CASSSRENYGYTF
TGTGCCAGCAGCTCGAGGGAGAACTATGGCTACACCTTC
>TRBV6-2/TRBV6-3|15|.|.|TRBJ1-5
CASSLARGYFQPQHF
TGTGCCAGCAGTTTAGCCCGGGGGTATTTTCAGCCCCAGCATTTT
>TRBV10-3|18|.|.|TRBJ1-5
CAISERPFNRDVGGPQHF
TGTGCCATCAGTGAGCGGCCCTTCAACCGGGACGTTGGTGGGCCCCAGCATTTT
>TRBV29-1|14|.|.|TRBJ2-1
CSAVDLGFIETQFF
TGCAGCGCCGTAGATCTGGGTTTTATAGAGACCCAGTTCTTC
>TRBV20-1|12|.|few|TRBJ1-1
CSAGDPGTEAFF
TGCAGTGCTGGGGACCCAGGCACTGAAGCTTTCTTT
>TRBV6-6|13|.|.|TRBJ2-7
CASSYLEDYEQYF
TGTGCCAGCAGTTACCTCGAGGACTACGAGCAGTACTTC
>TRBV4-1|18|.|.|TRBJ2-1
CASSQDKLYRPSYNEQFF
TGCGCCAGCAGCCAAGATAAATTGTACAGGCCCTCCTACAATGAGCAGTTCTTC
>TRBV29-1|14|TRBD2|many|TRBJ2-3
CSARLAGPTDTQYF
TGCAGCGCTCGACTAGCGGGCCCCACAGATACGCAGTATTTT
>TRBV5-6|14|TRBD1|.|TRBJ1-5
CASSLTGGDQPQHF
TGTGCCAGCAGCTTGACAGGGGGCGATCAGCCCCAGCATTTT
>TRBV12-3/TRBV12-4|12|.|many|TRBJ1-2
CASSFGGFGYTF
TGTGCCAGCAGTTTCGGCGGATTTGGCTACACCTTC
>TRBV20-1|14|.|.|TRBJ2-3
CSARVSLGGNTQYF
TGCAGTGCTAGAGTAAGCCTAGGGGGGAATACGCAGTATTTT
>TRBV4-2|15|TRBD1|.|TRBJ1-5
CASSHDRDSNQPQHF
TGTGCCAGCAGCCACGACAGGGATAGCAATCAGCCCCAGCATTTT
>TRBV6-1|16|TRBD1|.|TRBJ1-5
CASRRTGSALNQPQHF
TGTGCCAGCAGAAGGACAGGGTCTGCCCTAAATCAGCCCCAGCATTTT
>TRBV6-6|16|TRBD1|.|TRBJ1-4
CASSYTRGGANEKLFF
TGTGCCAGCAGTTACACCAGGGGGGGGGCAAATGAAAAACTGTTTTTT
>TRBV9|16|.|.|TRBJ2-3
CASSVGGGTGTDTQYF
TGTGCCAGCAGCGTAGGAGGCGGGACCGGCACAGATACGCAGTATTTT
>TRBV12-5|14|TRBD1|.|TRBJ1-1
CASGLGQGATEAFF
TGTGCTAGTGGTTTGGGACAGGGGGCAACTGAAGCTTTCTTT
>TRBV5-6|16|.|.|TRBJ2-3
CASSTGTPPSTDTQYF
TGTGCCAGCAGCACCGGGACACCCCCTAGCACAGATACGCAGTATTTT
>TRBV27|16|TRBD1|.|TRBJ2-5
CASSLRTGSVGETQYF
TGTGCCAGCAGTTTACGGACAGGGTCTGTCGGGGAGACCCAGTACTTC
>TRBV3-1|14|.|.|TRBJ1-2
CASSQRIGDYGYTF
TGTGCCAGCAGCCAAAGGATCGGGGACTATGGCTACACCTTC
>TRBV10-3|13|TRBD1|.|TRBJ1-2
CAITSDRTDGYTF
TGTGCCATCACCTCGGACAGGACTGATGGCTACACCTTC
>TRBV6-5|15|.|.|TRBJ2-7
CASSHTAYEVYEQYF
TGTGCCAGCAGCCACACAGCGTATGAGGTCTACGAGCAGTACTTC
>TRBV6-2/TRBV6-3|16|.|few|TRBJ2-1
CASSKSTGPLNNEQFF
TGTGCCAGCAGTAAAAGCACAGGTCCCCTCAACAATGAGCAGTTCTTC
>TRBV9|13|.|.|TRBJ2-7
CASSVPGHNEQYF
TGTGCCAGCAGCGTTCCCGGCCACAATGAGCAGTACTTC